This T cell receptor (beta chain) stems from a study of blood T cell repertoires in COVID-19 (TCRdb year 2020). As for the study more broadly: The collaborator samples originated in the United States, Italy and Spain and spanned the acute and convalescent phases of COVID-19. The material from the prospective study consisted of cDNA or gDNA derived from T cells, B-cell-depleted T cells, or PBMCs. The dataset comprised deeply sampled blood TCRbeta repertoires from subjects exposed to, actively infected with, or recovered from COVID-19. The repertoires were released in a freely available public database meant as a resource for research on the immune response to SARS-CoV-2. The samples were drawn from two sources: the first 160 participants of the ongoing ImmuneRACE study, and 950 to 1,500 subjects contributed by 6 global collaborators. A de-identified subject ID, COVID-19 status, age in years and sex were almost always included in the sample metadata. Where HLA class I and class II types were available, the types were taken from metadata supplied by the sample provider, not from assay-based typing.

Broad study findings and their caveats: The amount of clinical and demographic metadata varied by source and participant and was provided uncurated.

The collaborating institutions used their own protocols to collect whole blood in K2EDTA tubes. For TCRbeta analysis, collaborator samples were shipped as frozen whole blood, as isolated PBMCs, or as DNA extracted from either sample type. A remark on this clone: Its target antigen remains unknown. Base qualities were left out, and no much larger clone turns up one base away.

TCRbeta CDR3 regions were amplified from genomic DNA by means of the immunoSEQ Assay, a bias-controlled multiplex PCR. Processing in the source paper ran as follows. Nucleated cell counts per sample were estimated from amplification of reference gene primers within the assay. To quantify the absolute abundance of each unique TCRbeta CDR3 rearrangement, sequence reads were collapsed and filtered. For each sample, productive Simpson clonality was calculated by taking the square root of Simpson's diversity index across productive rearrangements. TCRdb holds this immuneACCESS table with in-frame rearrangements only. Some clones are missing; in checked studies, unresolved V genes explain under half, and the rest has no known cause. Clone size and V and J calls were adopted from that table, with D and trimming inferred from the DNA. This sample holds 100,000 or so clones; nearly 90% were observed only once. The ten largest clones add up to about 6.3% of the sample.

Including the terminal cysteine and phenylalanine, the CDR3 comprises 18 residues. CDR3 DNA is the only sequence kept; it has 54 bases, read in frame from the first base. In this chain, TRBV21-1 is recombined with TRBJ1-5. TRBV21-1 is deemed a pseudogene. Sequenced sample: peripheral blood. The sequence came from a woman aged 55 to 70 with acute or convalescent COVID-19. The DNA sequence is TGTGCCTATGGGGGTGGACGGGACTCAATGTTCGGTTCTCAGCCCCAGCATTTT. It is translated as CAYGGGRDSMFGSQPQHF.